This is a list of T cell receptor beta chains from one sample in a study of T-cell reconstitution after alpha-beta-depleted transplantation in children. Using its own MiXCR run on the PCR reads, TCRdb lists one record per CDR3 protein. This sample has under 140,000 distinct CDR3 sequences, with around a tenth found just once. The sequencing here drew on PBMCs from the stem cell graft donor, taken from the stem cell graft. The receptors originated from a human donor who donated a stem cell graft to a child with acute lymphoblastic leukemia. Both conserved end residues are trimmed from each CDR3. Fields, in order: CDR3 protein, V gene, D gene, J gene. A D gene is named only where the DNA matches it firmly.

CDR3aa: ASSLDSSGQETQY
v_gene: TRBV7-2
d_gene: NA
j_gene: TRBJ2-5

CDR3aa: AWGIGHNEQF
v_gene: TRBV30
d_gene: NA
j_gene: TRBJ2-1

CDR3aa: ASSYSIYRSENEKLF
v_gene: TRBV6-5
d_gene: NA
j_gene: TRBJ1-4

CDR3aa: ASSPSSSGELF
v_gene: TRBV7-3
d_gene: NA
j_gene: TRBJ2-2

CDR3aa: ASSPPPPETQY
v_gene: TRBV18
d_gene: NA
j_gene: TRBJ2-5

CDR3aa: ASSVGPSGTPSNEQF
v_gene: TRBV9
d_gene: TRBD2
j_gene: TRBJ2-1

CDR3aa: ASSLSSFLRDTEAF
v_gene: TRBV27
d_gene: NA
j_gene: TRBJ1-1

CDR3aa: ASARKREDTQY
v_gene: TRBV5-1
d_gene: NA
j_gene: TRBJ2-3

CDR3aa: ASTGAGRDQPQH
v_gene: TRBV19
d_gene: NA
j_gene: TRBJ1-5

CDR3aa: ASSLKDSTGELF
v_gene: TRBV7-6
d_gene: NA
j_gene: TRBJ2-2

CDR3aa: ASNGVSGTNTEAF
v_gene: TRBV12-3/TRBV12-4
d_gene: NA
j_gene: TRBJ1-1

CDR3aa: ASREQGDGEKLF
v_gene: TRBV12-3/TRBV12-4
d_gene: TRBD1
j_gene: TRBJ1-4

CDR3aa: ASSLPGTRIADTQY
v_gene: TRBV6-5
d_gene: TRBD2
j_gene: TRBJ2-3

CDR3aa: ASRRTANTEAF
v_gene: TRBV12-2
d_gene: NA
j_gene: TRBJ1-1

CDR3aa: ASALDGQANEKLF
v_gene: TRBV19
d_gene: NA
j_gene: TRBJ1-4

CDR3aa: ASSLSLGVNEQF
v_gene: TRBV7-2
d_gene: NA
j_gene: TRBJ2-1

CDR3aa: ASSVSGQNNQPQH
v_gene: TRBV2
d_gene: TRBD1
j_gene: TRBJ1-5

CDR3aa: ASSVGGPSYEQY
v_gene: TRBV9
d_gene: NA
j_gene: TRBJ2-7

CDR3aa: ASSQTGWNEQY
v_gene: TRBV12-3/TRBV12-4
d_gene: TRBD1
j_gene: TRBJ2-7

CDR3aa: ASSYKRDSYNEQF
v_gene: TRBV6-5
d_gene: TRBD2
j_gene: TRBJ2-1

CDR3aa: ASSPGVAGLGETQY
v_gene: TRBV12-3/TRBV12-4
d_gene: NA
j_gene: TRBJ2-5

CDR3aa: SASDRQGYQPQH
v_gene: TRBV20-1
d_gene: TRBD1
j_gene: TRBJ1-5

CDR3aa: ASSYGQRLSGNTIY
v_gene: TRBV6-5
d_gene: NA
j_gene: TRBJ1-3

CDR3aa: ASSPPGGGDEQF
v_gene: TRBV7-9
d_gene: NA
j_gene: TRBJ2-1